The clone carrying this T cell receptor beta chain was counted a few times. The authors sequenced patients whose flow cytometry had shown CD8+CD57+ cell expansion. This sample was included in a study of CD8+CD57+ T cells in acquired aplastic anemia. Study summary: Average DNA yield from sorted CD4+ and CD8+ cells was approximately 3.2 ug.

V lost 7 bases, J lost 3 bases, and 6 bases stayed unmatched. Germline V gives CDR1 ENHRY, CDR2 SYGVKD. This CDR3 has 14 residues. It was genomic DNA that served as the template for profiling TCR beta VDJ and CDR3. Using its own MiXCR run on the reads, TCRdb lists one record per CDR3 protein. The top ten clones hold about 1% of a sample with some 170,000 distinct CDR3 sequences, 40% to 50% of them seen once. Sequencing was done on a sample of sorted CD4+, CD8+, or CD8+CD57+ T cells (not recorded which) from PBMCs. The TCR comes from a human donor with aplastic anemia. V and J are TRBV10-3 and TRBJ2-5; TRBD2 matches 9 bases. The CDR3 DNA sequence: TGTGCCATCACGGCTAGCGGGGCAAAAGAGACCCAGTACTTC. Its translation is CAITASGAKETQYF.